Listed below are T cell receptor beta chains from one sample, sequenced in a study of blood T cell repertoires in COVID-19. Sequencing used immunoSEQ multiplex PCR; TCRdb keeps in-frame clones, though not all of them. The sample includes about 130,000 clones, approximately 85% of them seen just once. The sequencing sample was made of peripheral blood. The receptors originated from a human donor in a cohort sampled during active COVID-19. Both conserved end residues are part of each CDR3. D genes are given only for firm matches. Clone size is given for some rows only: seen once, a few or many times, or a class if the clone is expanded.

j_call,v_call,clone_size,d_call,cdr3_nt,cdr3_aa
TRBJ2-1,TRBV7-3,.,TRBD2,TGTGCCAGCAGCTTAGGGACTAGCGGGGGCTACAATGAGCAGTTCTTC,CASSLGTSGGYNEQFF
TRBJ1-5,TRBV6-1,.,.,TGTGCCAGCAGTGAACGGGTCCGTAATCAGCCCCAGCATTTT,CASSERVRNQPQHF
TRBJ2-2,TRBV19,many,.,TGTGCCAGTAGTATTATGGGTACAGCTAACACCGGGGAGCTGTTTTTT,CASSIMGTANTGELFF
TRBJ2-1,TRBV2,.,TRBD1,TGTGCCAGCAAAAGGGACAGAAACAATGAGCAGTTCTTC,CASKRDRNNEQFF
TRBJ1-6,TRBV25-1,.,.,TGTGCCAGCAGACCCCCGGGGTCGTATAATTCACCCCTCCACTTT,CASRPPGSYNSPLHF
TRBJ1-1,TRBV19,.,.,TGTGCCAGTGGCACATCAGGTTTCACTGAAGCTTTCTTT,CASGTSGFTEAFF
TRBJ2-7,TRBV18,.,.,TGTGCCAGCTCACCGGTACGACTCAGCTCCTACGAGCAGTACTTC,CASSPVRLSSYEQYF
TRBJ1-3,TRBV7-9,once,.,TGTGCCGGCTCAACAGGGAACTCTGGAAACACCATATATTTT,CAGSTGNSGNTIYF
TRBJ2-7,TRBV30,.,.,TGTGCCTGGAGTGATTTCCGGGTGCAGACCTACGAGCAGTACTTC,CAWSDFRVQTYEQYF
TRBJ2-2,TRBV6-1,.,TRBD2,TGTGCCAGCAGTGAGATCACTAGCGGGGGATTCGGGGAGCTGTTTTTT,CASSEITSGGFGELFF
TRBJ1-1,TRBV5-1,.,.,TGCGCCAGCAGCGTGTCAGGGGTTAAGAACACTGAAGCTTTCTTT,CASSVSGVKNTEAFF
TRBJ2-3,TRBV27,.,.,TGTGCCAGCAGTTTAGGCAGGATCATAGATACGCAGTATTTT,CASSLGRIIDTQYF
TRBJ1-2,TRBV5-1,.,.,TGCGCCAGCAGCTTGACCCCGACATTGAATGATGGCTACACCTTC,CASSLTPTLNDGYTF
TRBJ1-3,TRBV3-1/TRBV3-2,few,.,TGTGCCAGCAGCCAAGTTTTGGCAGGGGCAGGAAACACCATATATTTT,CASSQVLAGAGNTIYF
TRBJ1-1,TRBV12-5,.,.,TGTGCTAGTGGTTTGACACATGTGGGACAGAACACTGAAGCTTTCTTT,CASGLTHVGQNTEAFF
TRBJ1-6,TRBV19,.,TRBD1,TGTGCCAGTAGTATGATGAGAGGGACAGGGGCGTATAATTCACCCCTCCACTTT,CASSMMRGTGAYNSPLHF
TRBJ1-4,TRBV6-1,.,.,TGTGCCAGCAGTGAAGCCGGGGGGGTTGCAACTAATGAAAAACTGTTTTTT,CASSEAGGVATNEKLFF
TRBJ1-2,TRBV12-5,once,.,TGTGCTAGTGGTCTCGGGACAAGCCGGGGCTATGGCTACACCTTC,CASGLGTSRGYGYTF
TRBJ1-5,TRBV12-1,.,.,TGTGCCAGCAGCCCGATACAGGGGCCTCGGACCAATCAGCCCCAGCATTTT,CASSPIQGPRTNQPQHF
TRBJ1-3,TRBV5-1,.,.,TGCGCCAGCAGTATGGGGACGGCGCGGGAGATGGTAGGAAACACCATATATTTT,CASSMGTAREMVGNTIYF
TRBJ1-3,TRBV6-5,.,TRBD1,TGTGCCAGCGAATCAGGGGGCGGAAACACCATATATTTT,CASESGGGNTIYF
TRBJ1-2,TRBV5-1,.,.,TGCGCCAGCAGCTTGGAGGCGGCAGACTATGGCTACACCTTC,CASSLEAADYGYTF
TRBJ1-2,TRBV11-2,.,.,TGTGCCAGCAGCCGTGGGGGGGATTCCTATGGCTACACCTTC,CASSRGGDSYGYTF
TRBJ1-2,TRBV18,.,TRBD1,TGTGCCAGCTCACCCAGGGCAGGGGGTAACGACTATGGCTACACCTTC,CASSPRAGGNDYGYTF
TRBJ1-5,TRBV27,.,.,TGTGCCAGCAGTTTGGGCGGGAATGGCAATCAGCCCCAGCATTTT,CASSLGGNGNQPQHF
TRBJ2-2,TRBV4-1,.,.,TGCGCCAGCAGCCAGAACGGGCGGGGACTCACGAACACCGGGGAGCTGTTTTTT,CASSQNGRGLTNTGELFF